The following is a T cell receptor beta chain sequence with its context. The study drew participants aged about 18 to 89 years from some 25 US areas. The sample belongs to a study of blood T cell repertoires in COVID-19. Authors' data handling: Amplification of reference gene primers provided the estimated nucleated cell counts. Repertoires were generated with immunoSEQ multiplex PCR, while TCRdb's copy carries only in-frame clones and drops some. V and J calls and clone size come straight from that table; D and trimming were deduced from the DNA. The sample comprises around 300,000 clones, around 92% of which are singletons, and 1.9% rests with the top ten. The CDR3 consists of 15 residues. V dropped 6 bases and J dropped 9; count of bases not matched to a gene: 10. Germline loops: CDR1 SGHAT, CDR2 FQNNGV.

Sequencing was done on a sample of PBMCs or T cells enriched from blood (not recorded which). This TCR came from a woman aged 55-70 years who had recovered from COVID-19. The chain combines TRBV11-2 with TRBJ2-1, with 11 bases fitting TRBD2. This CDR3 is CASRAPGLAASEQFF. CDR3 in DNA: TGTGCCAGCAGGGCCCCGGGACTAGCGGCTTCTGAGCAGTTCTTC.